The 2 T cell receptor beta chains listed next were all sequenced from one sample in a study of OX40 agonist ivuxolimab in advanced cancers. Sequenced by immunoSEQ multiplex PCR; TCRdb stores in-frame clones only, minus some. The table includes around 80,000 clones, approximately 85% detected once. The sequences come from CD4+ or CD8+ T cells sorted from blood, collected in a trial of the OX40 agonist ivuxolimab. The receptors here all came from an adult with an advanced solid tumor such as melanoma, head and neck, liver or kidney cancer.

This chain connects TRBV1 to TRBJ1-2. TRBV1 is listed as a pseudogene. This CDR3 contains 14 residues. CDR3 coding DNA: TGCACCAGCAGCCAAGTAGGGTTTAATTATGGCTACACCTTC. Its protein is CTSSQVGFNYGYTF.

The chain joins TRBV28 to TRBJ2-3; D could derive from TRBD1 or TRBD2 (6 bases each). V was shortened by 5 bases and J by 2 bases, with 20 bases between the two germline ends. CDR1 and CDR2 (germline): MDHEN, SYDVKM. CDR3 size: 17 residues. CDR3 nucleotide sequence: TGTGCCAGCAGTCACGGGGCGATGGGGGGCTCCACAGATACGCAGTATTTT. Amino acids: CASSHGAMGGSTDTQYF.